Shown below are 18 T cell receptor beta chains from a single sample sequenced in a study of human T cells and chemical hapten exposure. TCRdb itself ran the RACE reads through MiXCR, one entry per CDR3 protein. Of roughly 60,000 distinct CDR3 sequences detected, roughly 6.7% appear once; the ten largest clones hold about 1.5%. Specified time point: pre-sensitization, week 0. Regarding treatment: therapeutic diphenylcyclopropenone sensitization with weekly scalp DPC. Sequenced material: whole blood, taken in connection with sensitization to the hapten diphenylcyclopropenone (DPC). The receptors shown here come from a woman aged 25 to 39 with alopecia areata. Some clones in this sample may be carry-over from other donors' samples.

In this sample, this clonotype turned up a few times. The rearrangement links TRBV15 to TRBJ2-3; D is possibly TRBD1 (5 bases). With 5 bases removed from V and 4 bases from J, the gap between germline ends came to 10 bases. This CDR3 region has 13 residues. Looked up from germline, CDR1 is LNHNV and CDR2 is YYDKDF (reference sequence). The CDR3 spells CATSGSRADTQYF. In DNA form, the CDR3 reads TGTGCCACCAGCGGGTCCAGGGCAGATACGCAGTATTTT. Together with reference TRBV15 and TRBJ2-3, the CDR3 gives the full variable domain: DAMVIQNPRYQVTQFGKPVTLSCSQTLNHNVMYWYQQKSSQAPKLLFHYYDKDFNNEADTPDNFQSRRPNTSFCFLDIRSPGLGDTAMYLCATSGSRADTQYFGPGTRLTVL.

This clonotype was counted many times. This chain uses TRBV5-1 with TRBJ2-7; TRBD2 agrees at 13 bases. The J segment lost 2 bases and the V segment lost 4 bases, leaving 3 bases of the junction unmatched. The CDR3 totals 15 residues. The V gene's germline CDR1 is SGHRS and CDR2 YFSETQ. CDR3 in DNA: TGCGCCAGCAGCCCACTAGCGGGGGGGCCCTACGAGCAGTACTTC. Protein: CASSPLAGGPYEQYF.

This rearrangement joins TRBV18 to TRBJ2-1, with D possibly being TRBD1 (6 bases). Trimming took 0 bases from V and 2 from J, leaving 11 bases between them. CDR3 length equals 16 residues. Germline loops: CDR1 KGHSH, CDR2 LQKENI. CDR3 loop: CASSPPDRITYNEQFF. The CDR3 DNA reads TGTGCCAGCTCACCACCTGACAGGATTACCTACAATGAGCAGTTCTTC.

The chain employs TRBV30 and TRBJ1-1; D is unresolved. CDR1 is GTSNPN, CDR2 SVGIG, per germline (reference sequence). Trimming removed 5 bases from V and 2 bases from J, with 9 bases in between. CDR3 length equals 12 residues. CDR3: CAWGGRNTEAFF. The CDR3, as DNA: TGTGCCTGGGGAGGTCGTAACACTGAAGCTTTCTTT.

In this sample, this clonotype turned up many times. The chain links TRBV5-1 to TRBJ2-3; TRBD2 agrees at 12 bases. V dropped 0 bases and J dropped 5; count of bases not matched to a gene: 4. The CDR3 loop spans 16 amino acids. In germline, CDR1 is SGHRS, CDR2 YFSETQ. The CDR3, as DNA: TGCGCCAGCAGCTTGGATTCTAGCGGGGGGGGAGATACGCAGTATTTT. It yields the protein CASSLDSSGGGDTQYF.

This clonotype was detected a few times. The chain combines TRBV7-2 with TRBJ2-2, with 11 bases aligning to TRBD2. Losses at the gene ends were 5 bases for V and 4 bases for J; bases not matched to a gene: 12. CDR3 length equals 18 residues. Germline V lookup: CDR1 SGHTA, CDR2 FQGNSA. CDR3 sequence: CASSHYPGSGGATGELFF. CDR3 in DNA: TGTGCCAGCAGCCACTACCCGGGTAGCGGGGGGGCCACCGGGGAGCTGTTTTTT.

V usage is TRBV19 and J usage is TRBJ2-1; 8 nucleotides agree with TRBD2. With V trimmed by 3 bases and J by 1 base, 14 bases remained unmatched. This CDR3 region has 19 residues. CDR1 and CDR2 (germline): LNHDA, SQIVND (reference sequence). The DNA for the CDR3 is TGTGCCAGTAGTATCAGTTTCGGGGGGGCCATTGTATCCTACAATGAGCAGTTCTTC. It encodes CASSISFGGAIVSYNEQFF. Full variable domain (outside the CDR3, taken from reference TRBV19 and TRBJ2-1): DGGITQSPKYLFRKEGQNVTLSCEQNLNHDAMYWYRQDPGQGLRLIYYSQIVNDFQKGDIAEGYSVSREKKESFPLTVTSAQKNPTAFYLCASSISFGGAIVSYNEQFFGPGTRLTVL.

Many counts were recorded for this clonotype. The chain links TRBV30 to TRBJ1-6; D is perhaps TRBD1 (5 bases). CDR3 length equals 15 residues. Trimming removed 4 bases from V and 11 bases from J, with 21 bases in between. CDR1 is GTSNPN and CDR2 is SVGIG in the germline V gene (reference sequence). The CDR3: CAWTSGPFTVTPLHF. The CDR3 bases are TGTGCCTGGACCTCAGGGCCCTTCACAGTTACACCCCTCCACTTT.

This clonotype was seen many times. The V gene is TRBV6-5, the J gene TRBJ2-1; D is possibly TRBD1 or TRBD2 (5 bases each). CDR1 and CDR2 from the germline V gene are MNHEY and SVGAGI. The V and J ends lost 6 bases and 10 bases respectively, with 16 bases between them. This CDR3 has 13 residues. In DNA, the CDR3 is TGTGCCAGCAGCAAGACAGTGCGCGGGGAGCAGTTCTTC. Translation: CASSKTVRGEQFF.

This clonotype was observed a few times. This chain links TRBV4-1 with TRBJ2-1; D gene unclear. The V gene lost 2 bases and the J gene lost 4 bases, with 6 bases spanning the gap. This CDR3 region has 13 residues. Germline V gives CDR1 MGHRA, CDR2 YSYEKL. For the CDR3, the DNA is TGCGCCAGCAGCCAACTAGGTTACAATGAGCAGTTCTTC. Protein sequence: CASSQLGYNEQFF.

This clonotype was detected ten times or more. The J gene is TRBJ1-5, the V gene TRBV2; no definite D call. V was shortened by 7 bases and J by 2 bases, with 15 bases between the two germline ends. Germline V lookup: CDR1 SNHLY, CDR2 FYNNEI. CDR3 length: 15 amino acids. CDR3 residues: CASTRTEVGNQPQHF. CDR3 in DNA: TGTGCCAGCACCCGGACGGAGGTGGGCAATCAGCCCCAGCATTTT.

The gene calls are TRBV29-1 and TRBJ1-1; D is undetermined. CDR3 length: 13 amino acids. V was clipped by 4 bases and J by 0 bases, with 9 bases between them. Germline V lookup: CDR1 SQVTM, CDR2 ANQGSEA. This CDR3 reads CSVGLNMNTEAFF. CDR3 DNA sequence: TGCAGCGTTGGTCTGAATATGAACACTGAAGCTTTCTTT.

There are many counts of this clonotype. The chain joins TRBV2 to TRBJ2-3; D tentatively reads TRBD1 or TRBD2 (5 bases each). V was clipped by 10 bases and J by 2 bases, with 13 bases between them. From germline, CDR1 is SNHLY and CDR2 FYNNEI. The length of the CDR3 is 13 residues. The CDR3: CAKSRENTDTQYF. CDR3 in DNA: TGTGCCAAAAGCAGGGAGAACACAGATACGCAGTATTTT.

This clonotype was found many times. The chain joins TRBV20-1 to TRBJ2-5; 9 bases are a match to TRBD2. With V trimmed by 3 bases and J by 4 bases, 6 bases remained unmatched. The CDR3 totals 14 residues. Germline CDR1 is DFQATT and CDR2 is SNEGSKA (reference sequence). The CDR3, as DNA: TGCAGTGCTAGGTATAGCGGGGGAGGAGAGACCCAGTACTTC. This gives the protein CSARYSGGGETQYF.

This clonotype showed up just a few times. CDR3 coding DNA: TGTGCCAGCAGCTTAGTTTTGGTAACTGGGGCCAACGTCCTGACTTTC. Amino acids: CASSLVLVTGANVLTF. The chain joins TRBV11-2 to TRBJ2-6; D gene ambiguous. The germline CDR1 and CDR2 sequences are SGHAT and FQNNGV. CDR3 length: 16 residues. V was clipped by 1 base and J by 2 bases, with 9 bases between them.

This clonotype was observed at least ten times. CDR3 region: CASSLALVEQFF. For the CDR3, the DNA is TGTGCCAGCAGTTTAGCGCTAGTTGAGCAGTTCTTC. V usage is TRBV12-3 or TRBV12-4 and J usage is TRBJ2-1; no definite D call. The CDR3 is made up of 12 amino acids. The V gene lost 0 bases and the J gene lost 9 bases, with 6 bases spanning the gap.

Ten or more counts support this clonotype. The chain recombines TRBV5-1 with TRBJ2-7, with D unclear. Per germline, CDR1 SGHRS and CDR2 YFSETQ. Trimming cost V 0 bases and J 0 bases, with 4 bases left between them. The CDR3 is 13 amino acids. Here the CDR3 DNA reads TGCGCCAGCAGCTTGGCATACTCCTACGAGCAGTACTTC. Translation: CASSLAYSYEQYF.

This clonotype was picked up a small number of times. The CDR3 spells CASSLGQGVNTEAFF. CDR3 DNA: TGTGCCAGCAGCTTAGGTCAGGGGGTGAACACTGAAGCTTTCTTT. This chain links TRBV7-9 with TRBJ1-1; TRBD1 aligns across 7 bases. Losses at the gene ends were 1 base for V and 0 bases for J; bases not matched to a gene: 2. The CDR3 is 15 amino acids. Per germline, CDR1 SEHNR and CDR2 FQNEAQ (reference sequence).